These T cell receptor beta chains were read from a single sample in a study of blood T cell repertoires in COVID-19. Data came from immunoSEQ multiplex PCR; TCRdb stores just in-frame clones and leaves some out. The sample records fewer than 350,000 clones, 85% being singletons. The sequenced sample consisted of PBMCs or T cells enriched from blood (not recorded which). These receptors all come from a woman aged 25 to 39 who had been exposed to COVID-19. Both conserved end residues are part of each CDR3. Each record gives: D gene, J gene, clone size, V gene, CDR3 DNA, CDR3 protein. A D gene is named only where the DNA matches it firmly. Rows may omit the clone size; those that give it use once, few, many or a size class.

.,TRBJ2-7,.,TRBV2,TGTGCCAGCAGTGACCCTTCGGCCAGGGACTACGAGCAGTACTTC,CASSDPSARDYEQYF
TRBD1,TRBJ1-1,.,TRBV19,TGTGCCAGTAGTAAACAGGGGATGTCTGAAGCTTTCTTT,CASSKQGMSEAFF
TRBD1,TRBJ1-4,.,TRBV19,TGTGCCAGTAGTCCCAAGGACAGGGTGATTGGAAAACTGTTTTTT,CASSPKDRVIGKLFF
.,TRBJ2-5,once,TRBV27,TGTGCCAGCAGCTCACTAGTCCAAGAGACCCAGTACTTC,CASSSLVQETQYF
.,TRBJ2-2,.,TRBV11-1,TGTGCCAGCAGCCCCCCGGGGACGAACACCGGGGAGCTGTTTTTT,CASSPPGTNTGELFF
.,TRBJ2-2,.,TRBV9,TGTGCCAGCAGCGTCCGGGCAGGGGTTAACACCGGGGAGCTGTTTTTT,CASSVRAGVNTGELFF
.,TRBJ2-1,.,TRBV5-4,TGTGCCAGCAGCTTGGATAGTTCCTCCTACAATGAGCAGTTCTTC,CASSLDSSSYNEQFF
.,TRBJ2-3,.,TRBV5-6,TGTGCCAGCAGCGCTGGAGAAAGACTAGATACGCAGTATTTT,CASSAGERLDTQYF
TRBD1,TRBJ1-6,.,TRBV5-1,TGCGCCAGCAGAGGGGGACAGGGGGCTTCCTATAATTCACCCCTCCACTTT,CASRGGQGASYNSPLHF
TRBD1,TRBJ1-6,.,TRBV10-3,TGTGCCATCAGAGCCGGGGACAGGGAGCATTCACCCCTCCACTTT,CAIRAGDREHSPLHF
.,TRBJ1-6,once,TRBV4-3,TGCGCCAGCAGCCAAGAGTACAGGAGCTCCTATAATTCACCCCTCCACTTT,CASSQEYRSSYNSPLHF
.,TRBJ2-3,.,TRBV6-1,TGTGCCAGCAGTGGTCGAGCGGGTTCTAGCACAGATACGCAGTATTTT,CASSGRAGSSTDTQYF
.,TRBJ1-1,.,TRBV3-1/TRBV3-2,TGTGCCAGCAGCCAAGCGGGGGGGTACACTGAAGCTTTCTTT,CASSQAGGYTEAFF